This T cell receptor beta chain was sequenced during a study of T cell responses to AZD1222 COVID-19 vaccine (dated by TCRdb to 2020 to 2023). For the wider study: AZD1222 recipients given second doses at about 4 weeks or at about 12 weeks were pooled, since spike-specific TCR depth and breadth were not found to differ between the two schedules. Trial participants were enrolled into age subgroups of 18-55, 56-69 and 70-plus years, which contained approximately 150, 28 and 58 TCR-sequenced participants, respectively. A total of 233 trial participants underwent TCR sequencing, of whom some 200 had received two doses of AZD1222 and around 25 had received two doses of the MenACWY control vaccine.

Deletion took 2 bases off V and 0 bases off J, with a span of 11 bases between the germline ends. The CDR3 runs 16 residues from the cysteine to the phenylalanine. Just CDR3 DNA is preserved here, 48 bases in frame from base 1. The germline V gene yields MNHEY for CDR1 and SVGAGI for CDR2. The CDR3 regions of human TCRbeta chains were analyzed by immunosequencing. As for the authors' bioinformatics: TCRs in the repertoires were matched against a reference library of SARS-CoV-2-specific TCRs that had been generated with the MIRA antigen-specificity platform. Breadth was defined as the fraction of unique TCRs that were SARS-CoV-2-associated, and depth was defined as the fraction of total T cells that were SARS-CoV-2-associated. Using the MIRA data, every spike-specific TCR was mapped to the spike region that the TCR reacted to and assigned to either a CD4 or a CD8 class. Log10-transformed breadth and depth values were compared by one-way ANOVA with Sidak's multiple comparisons tests. TCRdb mirrors the immuneACCESS table, restricted to in-frame sequences. Some clones are absent from its copies; in checked studies, under half trace to an unresolved V gene, and the reason for the others is unknown. Clone size and V and J calls were adopted from that table, with D and trimming inferred from the DNA. This sample lists around 160,000 clones; around 94% were detected once. The ten largest make up 0.64% of the sample.

The time point tag for this specimen amounts to: baseline before first vaccination. The vaccinee samples were drawn from two UK trials, COV001 and COV002, one of which was a single-blind randomized controlled phase 2/3 trial testing AZD1222 (ChAdOx1 nCoV-19) in healthy adults. For TCRbeta chain sequencing, PBMC samples from trial participants were taken at day 0 and at day 28 after the second dose. On this clone: Its antigen specificity is not known. Nothing much larger sits one base from this clone, and base qualities are not available.

Findings and caveats that apply to the study as a whole: Spike-specific TCR breadth and depth rose significantly after two AZD1222 doses compared with day 0 and with MenACWY recipients. Epitopes outside the regions mutated in the B.1.351 and B.1.1.7 variants were reportedly recognized by nearly half of the unique spike-specific TCRs. Participants were mostly white British and included more females than males, and it was suggested by the authors that clonal diversity may have been underestimated. Conclusions about previously exposed vaccinees are limited, since just six AZD1222 recipients were seropositive for SARS-CoV-2 at baseline. The 56-69-year group was small, and its depth increase did not reach significance, likely because of low power. Because no samples from the day 14 peak response were available, repertoires could be characterized only after the peak T cell response. Vaccine-associated CD4 TCRs spanned the whole spike protein, with dominant responses in regions 160-218 and 743-854.

The clonotype originates from an adult in good health. The sample was peripheral blood, taken on day 0 of AZD1222 vaccination. Here the chain combines TRBV6-5 and TRBJ1-3; TRBD1 is perhaps the D gene, given 5 matching bases. The CDR3 region reads CASSYGSQDSGNTIYF. The sequence in DNA is TGTGCCAGCAGTTACGGGTCACAGGACTCTGGAAACACCATATATTTT.